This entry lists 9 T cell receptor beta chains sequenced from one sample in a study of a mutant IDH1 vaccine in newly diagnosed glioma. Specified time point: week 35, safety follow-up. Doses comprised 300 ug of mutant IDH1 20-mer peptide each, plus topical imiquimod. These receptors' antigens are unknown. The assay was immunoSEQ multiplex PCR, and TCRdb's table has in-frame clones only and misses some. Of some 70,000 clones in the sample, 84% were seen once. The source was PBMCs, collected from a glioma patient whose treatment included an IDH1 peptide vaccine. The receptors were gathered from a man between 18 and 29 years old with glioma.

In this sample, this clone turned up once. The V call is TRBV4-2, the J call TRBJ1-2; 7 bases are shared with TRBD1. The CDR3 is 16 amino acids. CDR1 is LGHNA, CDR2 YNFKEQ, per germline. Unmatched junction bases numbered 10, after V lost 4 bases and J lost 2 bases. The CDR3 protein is CASSLTDRAPNYGYTF. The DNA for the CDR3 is TGTGCCAGCAGCCTAACCGACAGGGCGCCGAACTATGGCTACACCTTC.

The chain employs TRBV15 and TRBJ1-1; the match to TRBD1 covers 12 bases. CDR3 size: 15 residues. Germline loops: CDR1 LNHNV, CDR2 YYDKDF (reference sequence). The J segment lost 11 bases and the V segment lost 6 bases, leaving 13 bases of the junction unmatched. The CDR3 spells CATRAGTGGFFKAFF. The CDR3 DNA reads TGTGCCACCAGGGCCGGGACAGGGGGCTTTTTCAAGGCTTTCTTT.

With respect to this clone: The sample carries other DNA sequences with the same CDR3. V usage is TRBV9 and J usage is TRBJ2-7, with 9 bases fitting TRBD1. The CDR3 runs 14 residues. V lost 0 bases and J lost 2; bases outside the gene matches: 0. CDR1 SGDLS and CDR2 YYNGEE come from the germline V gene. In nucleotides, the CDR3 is TGTGCCAGCAGCGTAGGGACAGGGGCCTACGAGCAGTACTTC. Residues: CASSVGTGAYEQYF.

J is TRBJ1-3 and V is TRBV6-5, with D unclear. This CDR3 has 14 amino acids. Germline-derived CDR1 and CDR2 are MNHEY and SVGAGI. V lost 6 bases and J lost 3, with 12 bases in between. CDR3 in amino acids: CASRITLGGNTIYF. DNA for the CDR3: TGTGCCAGCAGGATCACTCTAGGTGGAAACACCATATATTTT.

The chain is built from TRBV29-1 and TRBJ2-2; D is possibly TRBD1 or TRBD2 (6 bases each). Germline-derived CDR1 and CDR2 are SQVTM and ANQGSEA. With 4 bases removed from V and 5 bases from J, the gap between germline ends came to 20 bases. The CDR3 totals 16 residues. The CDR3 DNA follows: TGCAGCGTTGGAGAGTTGGGGGCCGGGGGAACCGGGGAGCTGTTTTTT. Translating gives CSVGELGAGGTGELFF.

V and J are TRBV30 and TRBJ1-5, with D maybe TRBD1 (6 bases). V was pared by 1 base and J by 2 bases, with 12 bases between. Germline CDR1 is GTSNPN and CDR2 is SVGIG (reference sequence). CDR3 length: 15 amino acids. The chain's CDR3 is CAWSAGALGNQPQHF. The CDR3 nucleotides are TGTGCCTGGAGTGCAGGGGCGCTGGGCAATCAGCCCCAGCATTTT.

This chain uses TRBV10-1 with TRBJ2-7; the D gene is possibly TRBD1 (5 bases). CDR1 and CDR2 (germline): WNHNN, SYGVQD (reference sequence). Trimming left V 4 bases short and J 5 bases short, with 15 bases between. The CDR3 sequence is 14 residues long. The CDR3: CASSVGLGAHEQYF. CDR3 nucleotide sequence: TGCGCCAGCAGTGTAGGTTTAGGGGCCCACGAGCAGTACTTC.

DNA of the CDR3: TGTGCCAGCAGTTTGAACCGGGAGGGAGGCAATTACTATGGCTACACCTTC. This sequence encodes CASSLNREGGNYYGYTF. The genes are TRBV27 and TRBJ1-2, with D unclear. Germline V gene data show CDR1 as MNHEY and CDR2 as SMNVEV (reference sequence). V lost 3 bases to trimming and J lost 3 bases, with 20 bases between them. The CDR3 extends over 17 amino acids.

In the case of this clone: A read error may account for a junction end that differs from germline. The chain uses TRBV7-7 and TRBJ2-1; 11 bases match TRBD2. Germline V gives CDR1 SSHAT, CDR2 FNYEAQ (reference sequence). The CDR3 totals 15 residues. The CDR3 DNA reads TGTGCTAGCAGCTTAGCGGGAGGGCCTAAGAATGAGCAGTTCTTC. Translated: CASSLAGGPKNEQFF.